The 17 T cell receptor beta chains presented below share a single source sample, sequenced in a study of T cells after yellow fever vaccination. In TCRdb, the 5' RACE reads were re-called with MiXCR into one record per CDR3 protein. Of 600,000 to 750,000 distinct CDR3 sequences in the sample, about 12% were seen once. The sequencing here drew on PBMCs, taken on the day of the yellow fever booster vaccination. The origin of the receptors is a man aged 25 to 45 who received the YFV17D yellow fever vaccine.

The J gene is TRBJ2-5, the V gene TRBV9; 12 bases agree with TRBD2. The germline V gene has CDR1 SGDLS and CDR2 YYNGEE. The CDR3 covers 16 residues. The trim removed 3 bases at V and 2 bases at J, leaving 5 bases unmatched. CDR3 region: CASSGTSGRIQETQYF. In DNA, the CDR3 is TGTGCCAGCAGCGGTACTAGCGGGAGGATACAAGAGACCCAGTACTTC.

The chain recombines TRBV24-1 with TRBJ2-1, with D perhaps matching TRBD1 (6 bases). The germline V gene encodes CDR1 KGHDR and CDR2 SFDVKD. The CDR3 is made up of 16 amino acids. Trimming took 4 bases from V and 6 from J, leaving 18 bases between them. Here the CDR3 reads CATSDRNPTGGNEQFF. Here the CDR3 DNA reads TGTGCCACCAGTGACAGAAACCCGACAGGTGGCAATGAGCAGTTCTTC.

The chain couples TRBV2 to TRBJ1-6; D is unresolved. V was shortened by 4 bases and J by 11 bases, with 9 bases between the two germline ends. Per germline, CDR1 SNHLY and CDR2 FYNNEI. The CDR3 extends over 12 amino acids. In DNA form, the CDR3 reads TGTGCCAGCAGTGTTGGCAACGCACCCCTCCACTTT. Encoded protein: CASSVGNAPLHF.

This clonotype occurred a few times. The V gene is TRBV6-5, the J gene TRBJ1-2; maybe TRBD1 (6 bases). The CDR3 loop spans 12 amino acids. CDR1 MNHEY and CDR2 SVGAGI come from the germline V gene. V was cut by 8 bases and J by 2 bases, with 9 bases left in between. This chain's CDR3 is CASGGWNYGYTF. The DNA of the CDR3 is TGTGCCAGCGGGGGCTGGAACTATGGCTACACCTTC.

This clonotype was seen only a few times. The chain uses TRBV7-6 and TRBJ2-7, with 7 bases aligning to TRBD2. Germline V lookup: CDR1 SGHVS, CDR2 FNYEAQ. Trimming took 5 bases from V and 6 from J; bases not matched to a gene: 7. CDR3 length equals 13 residues. The DNA of the CDR3 is TGTGCCAGCAGCCTCTCCGCTAGCGGCGAGCAGTACTTC. Its protein is CASSLSASGEQYF.

V is TRBV14 and J is TRBJ2-2; D unresolved. The germline V gene encodes CDR1 SGHDN and CDR2 FVKESK. Trimming pared 1 base from V and 7 bases from J, leaving 13 bases between. The CDR3 loop spans 15 amino acids. CDR3 in amino acids: CASSQARTARGELFF. The CDR3 nucleotides read TGTGCCAGCAGCCAAGCCAGGACCGCCCGCGGGGAGCTGTTTTTT.

This clonotype occurred a few times. This chain uses TRBV29-1 with TRBJ2-2; D is ambiguous. The CDR3 loop spans 15 amino acids. V was trimmed by 4 bases and J by 6 bases, leaving 18 bases between them. Germline CDR1 and CDR2: SQVTM and ANQGSEA. In nucleotides, the CDR3 is TGCAGCGTTGGTGATGGCGTTGCACCTGCCGGGGAGCTGTTTTTT. It specifies CSVGDGVAPAGELFF.

This clonotype was seen more than once but under ten times. The chain joins TRBV20-1 to TRBJ2-1; D is possibly TRBD2 (6 bases). V was clipped by 2 bases and J by 4 bases, with 12 bases between them. The germline V gene encodes CDR1 DFQATT and CDR2 SNEGSKA (reference sequence). The CDR3 contains 14 residues. CDR3 nucleotides: TGCAGTGCTAGAAGATTAGCGGAATACAATGAGCAGTTCTTC. Translated, it gives CSARRLAEYNEQFF.

V usage is TRBV6-6 and J usage is TRBJ2-1; 8 bases align to TRBD2. The V segment lost 4 bases and the J segment 13 bases; nucleotides outside the gene matches: 6. Germline CDR1 is MNHNY and CDR2 is SVGAGI (reference sequence). The CDR3 runs 12 residues. The CDR3 DNA reads as TGTGCCAGCAGTTCCAGCGGGAGAAACCAGTTCTTC. Protein: CASSSSGRNQFF.

The CDR3 DNA follows: TGTGCCAGCAGTTATAGTGGAACGGGAGGGCCGGCCAATGAGCAGTTCTTC. Protein sequence: CASSYSGTGGPANEQFF. The chain carries TRBV9 and TRBJ2-1, with 8 bases identical to TRBD2. The germline V gene encodes CDR1 SGDLS and CDR2 YYNGEE. J was trimmed by 6 bases and V by 5 bases; bases with no gene match: 16. This CDR3 contains 17 residues.

This clonotype was found a few times. A junction end diverges from the germline sequence, so it may reflect a read error. V usage is TRBV15 and J usage is TRBJ2-5, with 8 bases fitting TRBD1. The V gene's germline CDR1 is LNHNV and CDR2 YYDKDF (reference sequence). The CDR3 runs to 12 residues. CDR3 protein: CATSRATGAKYF. The CDR3 bases are TGTGCCACCAGCAGAGCGACAGGGGCCAAATATTTC.

This clonotype showed up just a few times. This chain links TRBV27 with TRBJ2-7, with 7 bases fitting TRBD1. The CDR3 runs to 14 residues. In germline, CDR1 is MNHEY, CDR2 SMNVEV (reference sequence). Trimming cost V 6 bases and J 6 bases; bases outside gene matches: 11. The CDR3 sequence is CASSLGGGRGEQYF. CDR3 bases: TGTGCCAGCAGCCTAGGGGGCGGCCGAGGCGAGCAGTACTTC.

The rearrangement uses TRBV29-1 and TRBJ2-4; D is possibly TRBD2 (6 bases). The V and J ends lost 7 bases and 5 bases respectively, with 15 bases between them. Germline V gives CDR1 SQVTM, CDR2 ANQGSEA. There are 13 residues in the CDR3. The CDR3 loop reads CSGWVSGENIQYF. CDR3 sequence (DNA): TGCAGCGGTTGGGTTAGCGGAGAAAACATTCAGTACTTC.

This chain connects TRBV27 to TRBJ2-1; no firm D call. V lost 6 bases, J lost 4 bases, and 7 bases lay in between. The CDR3 runs to 12 residues. Germline CDR1 reads MNHEY; CDR2 reads SMNVEV (reference sequence). In DNA form, the CDR3 reads TGTGCCAGCAGGGATCCTTACAATGAGCAGTTCTTC. It yields the protein CASRDPYNEQFF.

This clonotype was counted between two and nine times. The chain couples TRBV19 to TRBJ2-3; D is uncertain. Trimming left V 0 bases short and J 2 bases short, with 15 bases between. Germline lookup yields CDR1 LNHDA and CDR2 SQIVND (reference sequence). The CDR3 extends over 17 amino acids. CDR3 in amino acids: CASSIEFVRSATDTQYF. The DNA for the CDR3 is TGTGCCAGTAGTATAGAGTTCGTGCGGAGTGCCACAGATACGCAGTATTTT.

In its sample, this clonotype was seen a few times. The chain couples TRBV5-1 to TRBJ1-1; 9 nucleotides line up with TRBD1. With 3 bases clipped from V and 7 bases from J, the junction kept 4 bases outside the gene matches. From germline, CDR1 is SGHRS and CDR2 YFSETQ. CDR3 length: 13 amino acids. The CDR3 coding sequence is TGCGCCAGCAGCTGGGACAGGGAAGTTGAAGCTTTCTTT. Translation: CASSWDREVEAFF.

This clonotype was detected a few times. The V call is TRBV10-2, the J call TRBJ2-5; D is undetermined. Germline CDR1 WSHSY, CDR2 SAAADI. This CDR3 is built from 14 residues. With 0 bases removed from V and 4 bases from J, the gap between germline ends came to 9 bases. The CDR3 reads CASSESLKGETQYF. The CDR3 DNA reads as TGCGCCAGCAGTGAGTCGCTCAAGGGAGAGACCCAGTACTTC.